One and the same sample provided the 26 T cell receptor beta chains below, sequenced in a study of spatial heterogeneity in lung cancer. Study-wide points: In tumors, expanded intratumoral alpha and beta TCR counts tracked mutation counts.

Antigen specificity for these receptors is unknown. Time point denoted: sample taken at primary tumor resection. TCRdb called the 5' RACE reads again in MiXCR, with one record for every CDR3 protein. The repertoire includes some 6,100 distinct CDR3 sequences, over 13% of them detected once, and about 10% sits in the top ten. Sequencing was performed on lung tumor tissue, taken at surgery. Source of these receptors: a male donor with early-stage non-small cell lung cancer.

This clonotype is medium-sized by share. Little can be read into the size of this beta chain, an off-target read in a library designed for alpha chains. V and J are TRBV10-3 and TRBJ2-5, with 10 bases matching TRBD2. The J segment lost 3 bases and the V segment lost 5 bases, leaving 0 bases of the junction unmatched. Germline lookup yields CDR1 ENHRY and CDR2 SYGVKD. The CDR3 totals 13 residues. The CDR3 spells CAISSGREETQYF. DNA of the CDR3: TGTGCCATCAGTAGCGGGAGGGAAGAGACCCAGTACTTC.

This clonotype is labeled as medium-sized. This beta chain was picked up by a library intended for alpha chains and is off target, so its count carries little meaning. The V gene is TRBV19, the J gene TRBJ1-2, with D perhaps TRBD1 (5 bases). The CDR3 spans 14 residues. Per the germline V gene, CDR1 is LNHDA and CDR2 is SQIVND (reference sequence). V gave up 3 bases and J gave up 2 bases, with 10 bases separating them. CDR3 amino acids: CASSISRDNYGYTF. CDR3 DNA: TGTGCCAGTAGTATTTCCCGGGACAACTATGGCTACACCTTC. Full variable domain (missing parts from reference TRBV19 and TRBJ1-2): DGGITQSPKYLFRKEGQNVTLSCEQNLNHDAMYWYRQDPGQGLRLIYYSQIVNDFQKGDIAEGYSVSREKKESFPLTVTSAQKNPTAFYLCASSISRDNYGYTFGSGTRLTVV.

This clonotype was detected once. This could be a read error, since a much larger clone is one nucleotide away. This beta chain represents an off-target read in a library built for alpha chains; its size is of limited meaning. The chain is built from TRBV7-9 and TRBJ2-5, with 9 bases aligning to TRBD1. Germline V gives CDR1 SEHNR, CDR2 FQNEAQ (reference sequence). The CDR3 is made up of 15 amino acids. DNA of the CDR3: TGTGCCAACAGCTTGGAAACAGGGGGCGCAGCGGCCCAGTACTTC. It codes for CANSLETGGAAAQYF.

This clonotype rates as medium-sized (0.01 to 0.1%). A library prepared for alpha chains yielded this beta chain as an off-target read; its size is of little meaning. This chain links TRBV6-5 with TRBJ2-7, with 10 bases fitting TRBD2. V dropped 5 bases and J dropped 0; count of bases not matched to a gene: 10. The germline CDR1 and CDR2 sequences are MNHEY and SVGAGI. This CDR3 comprises 17 residues. The CDR3 region is CASSETSGTSYSYEQYF. The CDR3 DNA is TGTGCCAGCAGTGAAACTAGCGGGACATCATACTCCTACGAGCAGTACTTC.

This clonotype is medium-sized in the sample. Found in a library prepared for alpha chains, this beta chain is an off-target read, and its abundance has little meaning. The chain couples TRBV28 to TRBJ2-1; D unresolved. V gave up 2 bases and J gave up 4 bases, with 3 bases separating them. The CDR3 length is 12 residues. From germline, CDR1 is MDHEN and CDR2 SYDVKM. CDR3 DNA: TGTGCCAGCAGTTTACCATACAATGAGCAGTTCTTC. Encoded protein: CASSLPYNEQFF.

This clonotype is categorized as medium-sized. One junction end does not reproduce the germline sequence, and a read error may be involved. Since the library was made to target alpha chains, this beta chain is a stray read and its abundance is not meaningful. The V gene is TRBV29-1, the J gene TRBJ1-5; D is ambiguous. The CDR3 extends over 13 amino acids. Germline CDR1 SQVTM, CDR2 ANQGSEA. The CDR3 protein is CSIETERNQPQHF. The CDR3 nucleotides are TGCAGCATTGAGACGGAACGCAATCAGCCCCAGCATTTT.

Sample share makes this clonotype medium-sized. This beta chain appears as a stray read in a library generated for alpha chains; its size is not informative. The chain uses TRBV5-1 and TRBJ2-5; D might be TRBD2 (6 bases). Between the trimmed V and J ends, which lost 2 bases and 3 bases, there was a span of 11 bases. This CDR3 spans 14 amino acids. The germline V gene has CDR1 SGHRS and CDR2 YFSETQ. CDR3 loop: CASSFATGEETQYF. The CDR3 nucleotides read TGCGCCAGCAGCTTTGCGACGGGGGAAGAGACCCAGTACTTC.

This clonotype qualifies as medium-sized. The size of this beta chain means little, since it is a stray read in a library made for alpha chains. V and J are TRBV7-9 and TRBJ1-4, with D possibly matching TRBD1 (6 bases). Germline lookup yields CDR1 SEHNR and CDR2 FQNEAQ (reference sequence). The V and J ends lost 4 bases and 7 bases respectively, with 16 bases between them. This CDR3 is 15 amino acids long. The CDR3 here is CASSSTGGWGEKLFF. CDR3 sequence (DNA): TGTGCCAGCAGCTCGACCGGGGGCTGGGGTGAAAAACTGTTTTTT. Variable domain in full (rest from reference TRBV7-9 and TRBJ1-4): DTGVSQNPRHKITKRGQNVTFRCDPISEHNRLYWYRQTLGQGPEFLTYFQNEAQLEKSRLLSDRFSAERPKGSFSTLEIQRTEQGDSAMYLCASSSTGGWGEKLFFGSGTQLSVL.

This clonotype is labeled as medium-sized. This beta chain slipped into a library made for alpha chains as a stray read, so its size is not meaningful. The chain couples TRBV7-8 to TRBJ2-7, with unresolved D. V lost 5 bases, J lost 7 bases, and 18 bases lay in between. The germline V gene encodes CDR1 SGHVS and CDR2 FQNEAQ. CDR3 length: 14 residues. CDR3 nucleotide sequence: TGTGCCAGCAGCCTATCCGACACCCTGATTGAGCAGTACTTC. It specifies CASSLSDTLIEQYF.

By sample fraction, this clonotype is medium-sized. Little can be read into the size of this beta chain, an off-target read in a library designed for alpha chains. The chain is built from TRBV27 and TRBJ2-2; D might be TRBD1 or TRBD2, each matching 6 bases. This CDR3 contains 14 residues. V shed 4 bases and J shed 4 bases, with 10 bases lying between them. Germline V gene data show CDR1 as MNHEY and CDR2 as SMNVEV (reference sequence). CDR3 DNA: TGTGCCAGCAGTTGGGGGGCGAGCACCGGGGAGCTGTTTTTT. It codes for CASSWGASTGELFF.

Of note for this clonotype: This beta chain turned up in a library designed for alpha chains; as an off-target read, its abundance says little. V usage is TRBV28 and J usage is TRBJ2-5; 14 bases line up with TRBD2. CDR3 length: 16 amino acids. Germline assignment: CDR1 MDHEN and CDR2 SYDVKM. V shed 6 bases and J 5 bases; nucleotides not matched to a gene: 8. This chain's CDR3 is CASRSLTSGGAETQYF. The CDR3 nucleotides read TGTGCCAGCAGATCTCTGACTAGCGGGGGGGCGGAGACCCAGTACTTC.

This clonotype qualifies as medium-sized. This beta chain represents an off-target read in a library built for alpha chains; its size is of limited meaning. The chain has TRBV12-3 or TRBV12-4 and TRBJ2-5; TRBD2 might be the D (5 bases). Trimming stripped 8 bases from V and 2 bases from J, with 9 bases between. The CDR3 is made up of 12 amino acids. CDR3 coding DNA: TGTGCCAGCGGGAGAAGGCAAGAGACCCAGTACTTC. This gives the protein CASGRRQETQYF.

Points on this clonotype: Being off target in a library aimed at alpha chains, this beta chain has a size of little meaning. V usage is TRBV28 and J usage is TRBJ1-2; 7 positions agree with TRBD1. CDR1 MDHEN and CDR2 SYDVKM come from the germline V gene. Trimming took 8 bases from V and 2 from J; bases not matched to a gene: 5. The CDR3 consists of 13 residues. CDR3 DNA: TGTGCCAGCTCCCTCAGGGGGAACTATGGCTACACCTTC. Protein: CASSLRGNYGYTF.

In its sample, this clonotype ranks as medium-sized. Since it is a stray read in a library aimed at alpha chains, this beta chain has a size that is not meaningful. The chain recombines TRBV27 with TRBJ1-4, with 7 bases identical to TRBD1. The germline gives CDR1 MNHEY, CDR2 SMNVEV (reference sequence). The CDR3 is made up of 13 amino acids. The ends lost 10 bases at V and 1 base at J; junction bases unmatched: 3. The CDR3 sequence is CATRQGTNEKLFF. CDR3 bases: TGTGCCACCCGACAGGGAACTAATGAAAAACTGTTTTTT.

The table lists this clonotype with many counts. This beta chain represents an off-target read in a library built for alpha chains; its size is of limited meaning. Written as DNA, the CDR3 is TGCAGCGTTGTGGGGATGAACACTGAAGCTTTCTTT. Translating it yields CSVVGMNTEAFF. The chain has TRBV29-1 and TRBJ1-1; no clear D. The germline V and J ends were trimmed by 4 bases and 0 bases, with 6 bases remaining between them. Germline CDR1 reads SQVTM; CDR2 reads ANQGSEA. The CDR3 covers 12 residues. Based on the CDR3 plus reference TRBV29-1 and TRBJ1-1, the full variable domain is SAVISQKPSRDICQRGTSLTIQCQVDSQVTMMFWYRQQPGQSLTLIATANQGSEATYESGFVIDKFPISRPNLTFSTLTVSNMSPEDSSIYLCSVVGMNTEAFFGQGTRLTVV.

Points on this clonotype: This beta chain represents an off-target read in a library built for alpha chains; its size is of limited meaning. The chain has TRBV6-5 and TRBJ1-6, with D possibly matching TRBD1 (5 bases). This CDR3 is 13 amino acids long. V lost 0 bases, J lost 8 bases, and 5 bases lay in between. The V gene's germline CDR1 is MNHEY and CDR2 SVGAGI. The CDR3 here is CASSYSGDSPLHF. CDR3 in DNA: TGTGCCAGCAGTTACTCGGGGGATTCACCCCTCCACTTT.

In its sample, this clonotype is medium-sized. This beta chain is off target for a library built for alpha chains, so its abundance means little. The chain combines TRBV7-2 with TRBJ2-7; 8 bases align to TRBD1. Trimming removed 8 bases from V and 3 bases from J; junction bases left unmatched: 3. Per the germline V gene, CDR1 is SGHTA and CDR2 is FQGNSA. The CDR3 loop spans 12 amino acids. The CDR3 reads CASGGQVYEQYF. The CDR3 nucleotides read TGTGCCAGCGGGGGACAGGTCTACGAGCAGTACTTC. Full variable domain (outside the CDR3, taken from reference TRBV7-2 and TRBJ2-7): GAGVSQSPSNKVTEKGKDVELRCDPISGHTALYWYRQSLGQGLEFLIYFQGNSAPDKSGLPSDRFSAERTGGSVSTLTIQRTQQEDSAVYLCASGGQVYEQYFGPGTRLTVT.

Sample share makes this clonotype medium-sized. This beta chain lies outside the target of a library built for alpha chains; its clone size means little. The rearrangement uses TRBV2 and TRBJ2-7; perhaps TRBD1 as D (5 bases). Trimming shortened V by 2 bases and J by 9 bases, and 11 bases separated the two germline ends. CDR3 length: 12 amino acids. The V gene's germline CDR1 is SNHLY and CDR2 FYNNEI. The CDR3, as DNA: TGTGCCAGCAGTGAACAGGGCACTGGGCAGTACTTC. Translation gives CASSEQGTGQYF.

Sample share makes this clonotype medium-sized. This beta chain is a stray sequence in a library constructed for alpha chains; its clone size is not meaningful. This chain uses TRBV24-1 with TRBJ2-2, with 10 positions matching TRBD1. Germline lookup yields CDR1 KGHDR and CDR2 SFDVKD. After removal of 10 bases from V and 5 bases from J, the junction contained 3 bases not matched to a gene. CDR3 length equals 13 residues. The CDR3 region is CATKGQGTGELFF. The CDR3 bases are TGTGCCACAAAGGGACAGGGGACCGGGGAGCTGTTTTTT.

This clonotype counts as medium-sized. Within a library made for alpha chains, this beta chain is off target, and its count is uninformative. V and J are TRBV3-1 and TRBJ2-7; no reliable D call. V was clipped by 1 base and J by 6 bases, with 16 bases between them. The CDR3 length is 15 residues. Germline V gene sequence: CDR1 LGHDT, CDR2 YNNKEL (reference sequence). CDR3 DNA sequence: TGTGCCAGCAGCCAAGGAAGTGACGTTGGAATCGAGCAGTACTTC. The encoded protein is CASSQGSDVGIEQYF.

This clonotype turned up a few times. Since it is a stray read in a library aimed at alpha chains, this beta chain has a size that is not meaningful. The chain recombines TRBV3-1 with TRBJ2-7, with 8 bases fitting TRBD2. Trimming took 4 bases from V and 5 from J; bases not matched to a gene: 7. The CDR3 has 14 residues. Germline V gene sequence: CDR1 LGHDT, CDR2 YNNKEL (reference sequence). Here the CDR3 DNA reads TGTGCCAGCAGCCCGCGGGGGGTTGGGAACGAGCAGTACTTC. Translation: CASSPRGVGNEQYF.

By frequency in the sample, this clonotype is medium-sized. Because the library targeted alpha chains, this beta chain is an off-target read whose size means little. The J gene is TRBJ2-2, the V gene TRBV4-3; D gene unclear. The CDR3 is made up of 15 amino acids. Trimming took 3 bases from V and 0 from J, leaving 8 bases between them. Germline assignment: CDR1 LGHNA and CDR2 YSLEER. In DNA form, the CDR3 reads TGCGCCAGCAGCCAGGAGCATACGAACACCGGGGAGCTGTTTTTT. Translating it yields CASSQEHTNTGELFF.

By share, this clonotype ranks as medium-sized. The library was prepared for alpha chains; this beta chain is a stray read, so its frequency means little. The chain employs TRBV28 and TRBJ1-6; 11 bases are a match to TRBD1. V dropped 6 bases and J dropped 9; count of bases not matched to a gene: 10. This CDR3 region has 16 residues. Germline V lookup: CDR1 MDHEN, CDR2 SYDVKM. The CDR3, as DNA: TGTGCCAGCAGCCGCAAATTCGGGACAGGGGGTTCACCCCTCCACTTT. It specifies CASSRKFGTGGSPLHF.

By frequency in the sample, this clonotype is medium-sized. Little can be read into the size of this beta chain, an off-target read in a library designed for alpha chains. The gene calls are TRBV6-2 or TRBV6-3 and TRBJ2-1; D call uncertain. Per the germline V gene, CDR1 is MNHEY and CDR2 is SVGEGT. The CDR3 covers 13 residues. V lost 2 bases, J lost 7 bases, and 9 bases lay in between. CDR3: CASSYAVGNEQFF. DNA of the CDR3: TGTGCCAGCAGTTACGCGGTAGGGAATGAGCAGTTCTTC.

By proportion, this clonotype is medium-sized. Because this beta chain is a stray read in a library intended to capture alpha chains, its abundance should not be given much weight. The chain is built from TRBV7-9 and TRBJ2-3; D not resolved. The CDR3 is 14 residues long. Trimming left V 2 bases short and J 5 bases short, with 11 bases between. The germline CDR1 and CDR2 sequences are SEHNR and FQNEAQ (reference sequence). CDR3 sequence: CASSLYDREDTQYF. The CDR3 bases are TGTGCCAGCAGCTTATACGATAGGGAAGATACGCAGTATTTT.

This clonotype is medium-sized within its sample. In a library made to pick up alpha chains, this beta chain is a stray read with a size that means little. The V call is TRBV28, the J call TRBJ2-1; 7 bases match TRBD2. This CDR3 has 16 residues. Germline V gene data show CDR1 as MDHEN and CDR2 as SYDVKM. The junction had 10 bases not matched to a gene; V was cut back by 6 bases and J by 2 bases. CDR3 residues: CASSSQGGRTYNEQFF. Written as DNA, the CDR3 is TGTGCCAGCAGCTCTCAGGGCGGGAGAACCTACAATGAGCAGTTCTTC.